Shown below are 5 T cell receptor beta chains from a single sample sequenced in a study of cytomegalovirus exposure and HLA in healthy donors. With 60 Vbeta and 13 Jbeta primers, the PCR was carried out. Data came from immunoSEQ multiplex PCR; TCRdb stores just in-frame clones and leaves some out. The table includes some 160,000 clones, over 75% detected once. Sequenced: PBMCs. These receptors all come from a woman in her thirties in good health and CMV-seronegative.

The V call is TRBV4-2, the J call TRBJ1-2; D not certain. The CDR3 consists of 14 residues. V lost 7 bases, J lost 8 bases, and 20 bases lay in between. Germline assignment: CDR1 LGHNA and CDR2 YNFKEQ. The CDR3, as DNA: TGTGCCAGCACTCTTTCCCCCGGGGAACGGGGCTACACCTTC. It specifies CASTLSPGERGYTF.

The CDR3 loop is CASSVGGHTGELFF. The CDR3 nucleotides read TGTGCCAGCAGTGTGGGGGGGCACACCGGGGAGCTGTTTTTT. J is TRBJ2-2 and V is TRBV6-4, with D perhaps matching TRBD2 (7 bases). Trimming removed 4 bases from V and 3 bases from J, with 9 bases in between. The CDR3 extends over 14 amino acids. Germline CDR1 MRHNA, CDR2 SNTAGT.

The rearrangement joins TRBV6-5 to TRBJ2-3, with 9 positions matching TRBD2. This CDR3 is 16 amino acids long. Germline CDR1 MNHEY, CDR2 SVGAGI. The ends lost 1 base at V and 1 base at J; junction bases unmatched: 3. This CDR3 is CASSYFASGGTDTQYF. The CDR3 region has the DNA TGTGCCAGCAGTTACTTTGCTAGCGGGGGCACAGATACGCAGTATTTT.

The chain uses TRBV27 and TRBJ1-2; 8 bases are a match to TRBD1. The V gene end was trimmed by 6 bases and the J gene end by 5 bases; junction bases not matched to a gene: 11. This CDR3 spans 15 amino acids. CDR1 is MNHEY and CDR2 is SMNVEV in the germline V gene (reference sequence). CDR3 sequence reads: CASRNSDRGAYGYTF. DNA of the CDR3: TGTGCCAGCAGAAATTCCGACAGGGGAGCATATGGCTACACCTTC.

The gene calls are TRBV10-2 and TRBJ2-7; 11 bases match TRBD2. V lost 6 bases and J lost 2; bases outside the gene matches: 9. The CDR3 spans 16 residues. Germline CDR1 WSHSY, CDR2 SAAADI. DNA for the CDR3: TGCGCCAGCAGCACTAGCGGGAGAGAGGGGGCCTACGAGCAGTACTTC. Protein: CASSTSGREGAYEQYF.